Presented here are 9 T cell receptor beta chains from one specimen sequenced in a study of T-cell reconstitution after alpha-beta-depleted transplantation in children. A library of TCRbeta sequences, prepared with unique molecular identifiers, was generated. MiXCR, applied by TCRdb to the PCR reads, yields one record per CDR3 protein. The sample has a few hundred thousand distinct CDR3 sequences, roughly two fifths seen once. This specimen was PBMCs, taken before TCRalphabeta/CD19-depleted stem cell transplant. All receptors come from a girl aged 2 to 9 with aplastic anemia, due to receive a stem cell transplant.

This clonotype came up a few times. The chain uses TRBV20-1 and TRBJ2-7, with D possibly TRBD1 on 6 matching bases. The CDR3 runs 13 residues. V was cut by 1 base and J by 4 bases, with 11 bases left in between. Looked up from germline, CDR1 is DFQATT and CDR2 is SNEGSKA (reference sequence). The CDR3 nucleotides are TGCAGTGCTAGAGGTGGGACACTATACGAGCAGTACTTC. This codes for CSARGGTLYEQYF.

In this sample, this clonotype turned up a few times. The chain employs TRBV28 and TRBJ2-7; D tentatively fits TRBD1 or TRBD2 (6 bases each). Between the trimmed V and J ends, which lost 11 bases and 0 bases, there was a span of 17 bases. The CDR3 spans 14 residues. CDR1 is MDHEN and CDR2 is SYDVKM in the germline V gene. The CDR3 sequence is CAVPAGHTSYEQYF. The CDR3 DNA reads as TGTGCCGTTCCCGCGGGACACACCTCCTACGAGCAGTACTTC.

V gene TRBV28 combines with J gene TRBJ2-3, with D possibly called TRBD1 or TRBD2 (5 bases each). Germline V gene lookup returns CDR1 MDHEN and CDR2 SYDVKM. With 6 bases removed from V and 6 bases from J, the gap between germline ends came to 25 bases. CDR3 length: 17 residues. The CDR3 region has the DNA TGTGCCAGCAGCTTAACGACGATTCCGGGGCCGGTCGATACGCAGTATTTT. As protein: CASSLTTIPGPVDTQYF.

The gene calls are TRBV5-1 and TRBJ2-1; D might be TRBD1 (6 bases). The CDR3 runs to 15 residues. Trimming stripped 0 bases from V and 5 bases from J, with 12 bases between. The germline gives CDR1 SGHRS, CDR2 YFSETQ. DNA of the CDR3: TGCGCCAGCAGCTTGGAAGGGGGACAAGACAATGAGCAGTTCTTC. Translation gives CASSLEGGQDNEQFF. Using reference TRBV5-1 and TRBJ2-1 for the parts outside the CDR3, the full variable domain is KAGVTQTPRYLIKTRGQQVTLSCSPISGHRSVSWYQQTPGQGLQFLFEYFSETQRNKGNFPGRFSGRQFSNSRSEMNVSTLELGDSALYLCASSLEGGQDNEQFFGPGTRLTVL.

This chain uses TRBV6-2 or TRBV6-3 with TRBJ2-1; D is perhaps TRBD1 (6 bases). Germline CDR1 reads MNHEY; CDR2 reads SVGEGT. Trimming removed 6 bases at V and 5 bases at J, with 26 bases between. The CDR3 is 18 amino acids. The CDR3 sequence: CASSRAKQGSAQDNEQFF. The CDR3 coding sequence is TGTGCCAGCAGCCGAGCGAAACAGGGATCAGCTCAGGACAATGAGCAGTTCTTC.

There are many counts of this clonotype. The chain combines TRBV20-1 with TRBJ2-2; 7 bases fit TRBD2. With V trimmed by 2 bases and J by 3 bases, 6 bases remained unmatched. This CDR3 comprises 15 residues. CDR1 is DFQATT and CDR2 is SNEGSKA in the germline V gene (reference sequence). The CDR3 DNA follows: TGCAGTGCTAGAACAGGACTAGAGCACACCGGGGAGCTGTTTTTT. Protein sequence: CSARTGLEHTGELFF.

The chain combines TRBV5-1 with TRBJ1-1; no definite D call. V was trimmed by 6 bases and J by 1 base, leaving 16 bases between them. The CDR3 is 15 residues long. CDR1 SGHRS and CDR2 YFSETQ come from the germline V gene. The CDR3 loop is CASTWAQGENTEAFF. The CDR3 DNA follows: TGCGCCAGCACGTGGGCGCAAGGTGAGAACACTGAAGCTTTCTTT.

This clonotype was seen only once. The CDR3 sequence is CSVAGGEQYF. DNA of the CDR3: TGCAGCGTTGCCGGGGGCGAGCAGTACTTC. This chain joins TRBV29-1 and TRBJ2-7; D is perhaps TRBD2 (6 bases). Trimming took 4 bases from V and 6 from J, leaving 7 bases between them. CDR3 size: 10 residues. In germline, CDR1 is SQVTM, CDR2 ANQGSEA.

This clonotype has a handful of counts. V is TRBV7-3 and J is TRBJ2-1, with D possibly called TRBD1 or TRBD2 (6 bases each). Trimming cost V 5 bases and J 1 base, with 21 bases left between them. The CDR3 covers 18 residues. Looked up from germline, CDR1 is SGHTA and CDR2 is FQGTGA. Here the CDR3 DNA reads TGTGCCAGCAGCGGGGGGTGGGGGCAAGTCGGGTCCTACAATGAGCAGTTCTTC. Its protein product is CASSGGWGQVGSYNEQFF. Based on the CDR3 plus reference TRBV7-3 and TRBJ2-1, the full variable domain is GAGVSQTPSNKVTEKGKYVELRCDPISGHTALYWYRQSLGQGPEFLIYFQGTGAADDSGLPNDRFFAVRPEGSVSTLKIQRTERGDSAVYLCASSGGWGQVGSYNEQFFGPGTRLTVL.